These 30 T cell receptor beta chains were all obtained from the same sample, sequenced in a study of shared clonotypes between healthy human individuals. TCRdb's table, derived via immunoSEQ multiplex PCR, lists solely in-frame clones and lacks some. This sample yields about 2 million clones, of which approximately 95% are seen a single time; roughly 1.2% belongs to the top ten. The naive CD8 population came from CD45RO-negative cells selected for CCR7, without terminally differentiated effector memory CD45RA+ cells. The sample was naive CD8+ T cells sorted from blood. Source of these receptors: a man in his late teens or twenties in good health.

The chain combines TRBV28 with TRBJ1-3; D perhaps matches TRBD1 (5 bases). This CDR3 contains 12 residues. Germline V CDR1 and CDR2: MDHEN, SYDVKM. V shed 7 bases and J shed 8 bases, with 12 bases lying between them. For the CDR3, the DNA is TGTGCCAGCACCGAAGGAGGGGACACCATATATTTT. Translated: CASTEGGDTIYF. Filled out from reference TRBV28 and TRBJ1-3, the complete variable domain reads DVKVTQSSRYLVKRTGEKVFLECVQDMDHENMFWYRQDPGLGLRLIYFSYDVKMKEKGDIPEGYSVSREKKERFSLILESASTNQTSMYLCASTEGGDTIYFGEGSWLTVV.

Notes on this clone: Within the sample, other DNA sequences also encode this same CDR3. V is TRBV19 and J is TRBJ2-3, with unresolved D. The CDR3 is 13 amino acids. The V end lost 4 bases, the J end lost 2 bases, and 7 bases lay between the germline ends. Germline CDR1 and CDR2: LNHDA and SQIVND (reference sequence). The CDR3 protein is CASSRRPTDTQYF. CDR3 coding DNA: TGTGCCAGTAGTAGACGGCCCACAGATACGCAGTATTTT.

The chain is built from TRBV9 and TRBJ2-3; TRBD1 might be the D (6 bases). The CDR3 loop spans 17 amino acids. Trimming removed 3 bases at V and 2 bases at J, with 19 bases between. CDR1 is SGDLS, CDR2 YYNGEE, per germline. CDR3 bases: TGTGCCAGCAGCGCCCACAGGGAAAGGGGTCCCACAGATACGCAGTATTTT. Amino acids: CASSAHRERGPTDTQYF.

Only one count was recorded for this clone. The rearrangement links TRBV5-6 to TRBJ1-2, with D perhaps matching TRBD1 (6 bases). Germline CDR1 and CDR2: SGHDT and YYEEEE. V lost 6 bases, J lost 8 bases, and 17 bases lay in between. CDR3 length: 13 amino acids. The CDR3 DNA reads TGTGCCAGCAACCTTCAGGACAGTCAGGGCTACACCTTC. This encodes CASNLQDSQGYTF.

V gene TRBV27 combines with J gene TRBJ2-1, with a possible D match to TRBD2 (6 bases). V lost 4 bases and J lost 0, with 13 bases in between. Germline V gene sequence: CDR1 MNHEY, CDR2 SMNVEV (reference sequence). This CDR3 has 16 amino acids. The CDR3 DNA follows: TGTGCCAGCAGTTACCTGGGCGGGGCCTCCTACAATGAGCAGTTCTTC. This gives the protein CASSYLGGASYNEQFF.

The chain recombines TRBV9 with TRBJ2-7, with 10 nucleotides matching TRBD1. This CDR3 comprises 15 residues. J lost 6 bases, V lost 3 bases, and 9 bases had no gene match. The V gene's germline CDR1 is SGDLS and CDR2 YYNGEE. Written as DNA, the CDR3 is TGTGCCAGCAGCGAGAGACAGGGGGCATCGCTCGAGCAGTACTTC. This sequence encodes CASSERQGASLEQYF.

The chain joins TRBV29-1 to TRBJ2-7; D not resolved. Germline-derived CDR1 and CDR2 are SQVTM and ANQGSEA. Between the trimmed V and J ends, which lost 3 bases and 2 bases, there was a span of 5 bases. The CDR3 is 11 amino acids. CDR3 DNA: TGCAGCGTTGACCAGGCCTACGAGCAGTACTTC. Its protein product is CSVDQAYEQYF.

A single count supports this clone. The chain employs TRBV27 and TRBJ2-6; D is possibly TRBD1 (5 bases). The CDR3 is 15 amino acids. The V gene's germline CDR1 is MNHEY and CDR2 SMNVEV (reference sequence). V lost 7 bases, J lost 4 bases, and 14 bases lay in between. CDR3 region: CASTRPGSGANVLTF. Here the CDR3 DNA reads TGTGCCAGCACCCGGCCAGGGTCCGGGGCCAACGTCCTGACTTTC.

The rearrangement uses TRBV27 and TRBJ2-1, with 12 bases identical to TRBD2. This CDR3 has 16 residues. Germline values: CDR1 MNHEY, CDR2 SMNVEV (reference sequence). Trimming took 2 bases from V and 6 from J; bases not matched to a gene: 5. CDR3 sequence reads: CASSLITSGGFNEQFF. CDR3 DNA: TGTGCCAGCAGTTTAATAACTAGCGGGGGGTTCAATGAGCAGTTCTTC.

The rearrangement uses TRBV19 and TRBJ2-6; D gene unclear. V was trimmed by 7 bases and J by 4 bases, leaving 20 bases between them. CDR3 length: 17 residues. Per germline, CDR1 LNHDA and CDR2 SQIVND (reference sequence). CDR3 residues: CASTLDEENLGANVLTF. CDR3 coding DNA: TGTGCCAGTACCTTGGACGAAGAAAACCTCGGGGCCAACGTCCTGACTTTC.

The chain joins TRBV7-9 to TRBJ1-4; 9 bases are a match to TRBD1. V shed 5 bases and J 7 bases; nucleotides not matched to a gene: 11. This CDR3 is 16 amino acids long. Germline lookup yields CDR1 SEHNR and CDR2 FQNEAQ (reference sequence). CDR3 nucleotides: TGTGCCAGCAGCCCATCCCCGGGGACAGGGACTGAAAAACTGTTTTTT. This gives the protein CASSPSPGTGTEKLFF.

Comments on this clone: The identical CDR3 is also encoded by other nucleotide sequences in the sample. J is TRBJ2-7 and V is TRBV18; D unresolved. The ends were cut back, 3 bases at V and 7 bases at J, with 7 bases in the middle. Germline CDR1 KGHSH, CDR2 LQKENI. The CDR3 contains 11 residues. CDR3 amino acids: CASSPGWEQYF. The DNA of the CDR3 is TGTGCCAGCTCACCGGGGTGGGAGCAGTACTTC.

This clone is a singleton in its sample. The chain links TRBV9 to TRBJ1-2; TRBD1 agrees at 8 bases. The V and J ends lost 4 bases and 4 bases, in that order; junction bases with no gene match: 6. Germline-derived CDR1 and CDR2 are SGDLS and YYNGEE. This CDR3 region has 14 residues. CDR3 DNA sequence: TGTGCCAGCAGCTCCCCGGGACAGGCCTATGGCTACACCTTC. It is translated as CASSSPGQAYGYTF.

To note about this clone: The sample carries other DNA sequences with the same CDR3. This chain connects TRBV30 to TRBJ2-7; no reliable D call. The V gene's germline CDR1 is GTSNPN and CDR2 SVGIG (reference sequence). There are 13 residues in the CDR3. The V end lost 0 bases, the J end lost 0 bases, and 6 bases lay between the germline ends. The CDR3, as DNA: TGTGCCTGGAGTGTAGGCAACTCCTACGAGCAGTACTTC. Amino acids: CAWSVGNSYEQYF.

The V and J genes are TRBV9 and TRBJ1-4; TRBD1 matches at 7 bases. The CDR3 is 16 residues long. Germline loops: CDR1 SGDLS, CDR2 YYNGEE. The V and J ends lost 4 bases and 0 bases, in that order; junction bases with no gene match: 6. This CDR3 reads CASSPGTVATNEKLFF. The DNA for the CDR3 is TGTGCCAGCAGCCCGGGGACAGTTGCAACTAATGAAAAACTGTTTTTT.

V gene TRBV7-2 combines with J gene TRBJ1-1; D is unclear. Trimming shortened V by 5 bases and J by 5 bases, and 15 bases separated the two germline ends. This CDR3 is 14 amino acids long. Germline V CDR1 and CDR2: SGHTA, FQGNSA. The CDR3 nucleotides read TGTGCCAGCAGCCTACTTATCGGGGAGACTGAAGCTTTCTTT. Encoded protein: CASSLLIGETEAFF.

The rearrangement links TRBV4-1 to TRBJ1-1; D is unclear. V lost 1 base, J lost 7 bases, and 10 bases lay in between. Per the germline V gene, CDR1 is MGHRA and CDR2 is YSYEKL. The CDR3 spans 13 residues. The CDR3 sequence: CASSQVGGIEAFF. The DNA for the CDR3 is TGCGCCAGCAGCCAAGTTGGTGGAATTGAAGCTTTCTTT.

The sample holds one count of this clone. The chain uses TRBV6-5 and TRBJ2-5; 10 bases map to TRBD2. Germline CDR1 and CDR2: MNHEY and SVGAGI. V lost 6 bases, J lost 0 bases, and 4 bases stayed unmatched. This CDR3 region has 15 residues. CDR3 in DNA: TGTGCCAGCAGGAGCGGGAGGGGTGACCAAGAGACCCAGTACTTC. As protein: CASRSGRGDQETQYF.

The chain is built from TRBV9 and TRBJ2-5; 7 bases agree with TRBD2. This CDR3 is built from 15 residues. V gave up 0 bases and J gave up 4 bases; unmatched junction bases: 6. Per germline, CDR1 SGDLS and CDR2 YYNGEE. The DNA of the CDR3 is TGTGCCAGCAGCGTAGGAGGGACTACTGGAGAGACCCAGTACTTC. Translation gives CASSVGGTTGETQYF.

This chain uses TRBV27 with TRBJ2-3, with D maybe TRBD2 (6 bases). Germline V lookup: CDR1 MNHEY, CDR2 SMNVEV (reference sequence). This CDR3 region has 18 residues. V shed 5 bases and J shed 2 bases, with 23 bases lying between them. Here the CDR3 reads CASSPGDSPYLSTDTQYF. CDR3 DNA sequence: TGTGCCAGCAGTCCTGGGGACTCCCCCTACCTCTCCACAGATACGCAGTATTTT.

Details on this clone: Within the sample, other DNA sequences also encode this same CDR3. The chain has TRBV19 and TRBJ1-1, with a possible D match to TRBD1 (6 bases). The CDR3 consists of 12 residues. Trimming shortened V by 9 bases and J by 4 bases, and 12 bases separated the two germline ends. Looked up from germline, CDR1 is LNHDA and CDR2 is SQIVND (reference sequence). CDR3 sequence (DNA): TGTGCCAGCGGGGGAGGGGGCACTGAAGCTTTCTTT. Translation gives CASGGGGTEAFF.

The chain uses TRBV4-2 and TRBJ2-7; D not resolved. V was pared by 4 bases and J by 3 bases, with 10 bases between. The CDR3 is 13 residues long. Germline-derived CDR1 and CDR2 are LGHNA and YNFKEQ. CDR3: CASSLWVNYEQYF. CDR3 in DNA: TGTGCCAGCAGCCTCTGGGTCAACTACGAGCAGTACTTC.

V gene TRBV5-6 combines with J gene TRBJ1-5; TRBD1 matches 7 bases. In germline, CDR1 is SGHDT, CDR2 YYEEEE. The CDR3 totals 15 residues. V was clipped by 4 bases and J by 6 bases; unmatched bases: 10. CDR3 sequence reads: CASSRGGGGGQPQHF. The CDR3 DNA sequence: TGTGCCAGCAGCCGTGGAGGGGGCGGGGGTCAGCCCCAGCATTTT.

The chain is built from TRBV11-2 and TRBJ1-1; TRBD1 might be the D (6 bases). The CDR3 totals 15 residues. The V gene lost 5 bases and the J gene lost 8 bases, with 21 bases spanning the gap. The germline V gene encodes CDR1 SGHAT and CDR2 FQNNGV. CDR3 nucleotides: TGTGCCAGCAGCCAAGAGACAGGTATGCTGGTAGAAGCTTTCTTT. Encoded protein: CASSQETGMLVEAFF.

The chain couples TRBV28 to TRBJ2-7, with 10 bases matching TRBD2. The V segment lost 6 bases and the J segment 1 base; nucleotides outside the gene matches: 6. This CDR3 is 15 amino acids long. The V gene's germline CDR1 is MDHEN and CDR2 SYDVKM. The CDR3 sequence: CASRQIAGGSYEQYF. The CDR3 region has the DNA TGTGCCAGCAGACAAATAGCGGGGGGATCCTACGAGCAGTACTTC.

The chain links TRBV28 to TRBJ2-7; 8 bases are a match to TRBD2. Trimming at V came to 8 bases and at J to 5 bases, leaving 5 bases not matched to a gene. In germline, CDR1 is MDHEN, CDR2 SYDVKM. The CDR3 spans 12 residues. Here the CDR3 reads CASDFGGDEQYF. The CDR3, as DNA: TGTGCCAGCGACTTCGGGGGGGACGAGCAGTACTTC.

This chain uses TRBV6-1 with TRBJ2-3; a weak D match, TRBD2 (5 bases). Deletions cut 10 bases from V and 2 bases from J, with 19 bases between. The germline V gene has CDR1 MNHNS and CDR2 SASEGT. The CDR3 contains 15 residues. CDR3 protein: CATEEDFSDTDTQYF. CDR3 DNA: TGTGCCACCGAAGAGGACTTTAGCGACACAGATACGCAGTATTTT.

This chain joins TRBV29-1 and TRBJ2-7; 9 bases match TRBD2. The CDR3 is made up of 13 amino acids. The V gene end was trimmed by 5 bases and the J gene end by 3 bases; junction bases not matched to a gene: 5. Germline CDR1 is SQVTM and CDR2 is ANQGSEA. The chain's CDR3 is CSVYSGGLYEQYF. CDR3 sequence (DNA): TGCAGCGTTTATAGCGGGGGACTCTACGAGCAGTACTTC.

The chain uses TRBV27 and TRBJ1-2; 9 bases agree with TRBD1. Germline loops: CDR1 MNHEY, CDR2 SMNVEV (reference sequence). The CDR3 is 14 residues long. Trimming took 4 bases from V and 5 from J; bases not matched to a gene: 5. As DNA, the CDR3 is TGTGCCAGCAGTTCACTGGACAGGGGATATGGCTACACCTTC. Its protein is CASSSLDRGYGYTF.

The chain links TRBV9 to TRBJ1-1, with D perhaps matching TRBD1 (5 bases). The ends were cut back, 3 bases at V and 7 bases at J, with 22 bases in the middle. The germline gives CDR1 SGDLS, CDR2 YYNGEE. This CDR3 spans 16 amino acids. The chain's CDR3 is CASSAPGGDPRGEAFF. In DNA, the CDR3 is TGTGCCAGCAGCGCCCCCGGGGGGGATCCGCGGGGTGAAGCTTTCTTT.